The 17 T cell receptor beta chains below all came from one sample that was sequenced in a study of STAT5B mutations in CD4+ large granular lymphocyte leukemia. Only in-frame clones appear in the TCRdb table, and some are missing; sequencing was by immunoSEQ multiplex PCR. Here the sample spans under 25,000 clones, roughly 69% being singletons. Sequencing was carried out using CD4+ T cells from blood buffy coats. The source is a human donor in good health.

V gene TRBV9 combines with J gene TRBJ1-6; tentatively, D is TRBD1 (5 bases). V was clipped by 3 bases and J by 8 bases, with 9 bases between them. The CDR3 runs to 13 residues. The germline V gene encodes CDR1 SGDLS and CDR2 YYNGEE. CDR3 residues: CASSEGEDSPLHF. CDR3 sequence (DNA): TGTGCCAGCAGCGAAGGGGAGGATTCACCCCTCCACTTT.

The V call is TRBV7-3, the J call TRBJ1-1; the D gene is possibly TRBD1 (5 bases). Trimming took off 4 bases at V and 1 base at J, with 10 bases between the two ends. Germline CDR1 and CDR2: SGHTA and FQGTGA. CDR3 size: 14 residues. CDR3: CASSSGRTNTEAFF. The CDR3 DNA sequence: TGTGCCAGCAGCTCGGGACGGACGAACACTGAAGCTTTCTTT.

This clone was counted only a few times. The chain joins TRBV2 to TRBJ1-1; tentatively, D is TRBD1 (5 bases). Per the germline V gene, CDR1 is SNHLY and CDR2 is FYNNEI. The V end was cut by 8 bases, the J end by 8 bases, with 15 bases between. The CDR3 covers 12 residues. Here the CDR3 reads CASPTVRGEAFF. In DNA form, the CDR3 reads TGTGCCAGCCCTACCGTCCGGGGGGAAGCTTTCTTT.

The chain combines TRBV5-1 with TRBJ2-3; D might be TRBD1 (6 bases). V lost 4 bases and J 0 bases, leaving 24 bases between the germline ends. Germline-derived CDR1 and CDR2 are SGHRS and YFSETQ. This CDR3 comprises 19 residues. CDR3 sequence (DNA): TGCGCCAGCAGCATGTGGGGGCCTTCAGGGCAGTTTAGCACAGATACGCAGTATTTT. Its translation: CASSMWGPSGQFSTDTQYF.

This clone was counted a few times. The chain joins TRBV30 to TRBJ1-2; no firm D call. V lost 1 base, J lost 8 bases, and 11 bases lay in between. CDR3 size: 12 residues. Germline-derived CDR1 and CDR2 are GTSNPN and SVGIG (reference sequence). The CDR3 spells CAWSESSWGYTF. The CDR3 bases are TGTGCCTGGAGTGAAAGCTCCTGGGGCTACACCTTC.

The chain links TRBV5-6 to TRBJ2-1; 9 bases are shared with TRBD2. The trim removed 3 bases at V and 3 bases at J, leaving 13 bases unmatched. The CDR3 is 18 residues long. Germline V gene data show CDR1 as SGHDT and CDR2 as YYEEEE. The CDR3 spells CASSSGLANSMVYNEQFF. The CDR3 DNA reads as TGTGCCAGCAGCTCGGGACTAGCCAACTCAATGGTCTACAATGAGCAGTTCTTC.

This clone was seen only a few times. This chain uses TRBV18 with TRBJ1-1; 7 bases map to TRBD1. CDR1 and CDR2 from the germline V gene are KGHSH and LQKENI. V shed 6 bases, J shed 3 bases, and the junction held 10 bases outside the gene matches. This CDR3 contains 15 residues. CDR3 coding DNA: TGTGCCAGCTCTACCTCGACAGGGAGGTACACTGAAGCTTTCTTT. Its translation: CASSTSTGRYTEAFF.

The chain has TRBV27 and TRBJ2-2; TRBD2 matches at 14 bases. The V gene's germline CDR1 is MNHEY and CDR2 SMNVEV (reference sequence). This CDR3 region has 21 residues. Trimming cost V 0 bases and J 1 base; bases outside gene matches: 10. The chain's CDR3 is CASSLSQRGLAGALNTGELFF. Written as DNA, the CDR3 is TGTGCCAGCAGTTTATCGCAACGGGGACTAGCGGGGGCCCTGAACACCGGGGAGCTGTTTTTT.

The rearrangement joins TRBV29-1 to TRBJ2-3; no reliable D call. V was shortened by 8 bases and J by 0 bases, with 9 bases between the two germline ends. The CDR3 sequence is 12 residues long. CDR1 and CDR2 (germline): SQVTM, ANQGSEA. The CDR3: CSIGPSTDTQYF. The CDR3 region has the DNA TGCAGCATTGGACCGAGCACAGATACGCAGTATTTT.

The rearrangement uses TRBV5-4 and TRBJ2-2; D could derive from TRBD1 or TRBD2 (5 bases each). This CDR3 is built from 17 residues. Germline V gives CDR1 SGHNT, CDR2 YYREEE (reference sequence). With 5 bases removed from V and 2 bases from J, the gap between germline ends came to 19 bases. CDR3 sequence: CASSLGDRNRNTGELFF. DNA of the CDR3: TGTGCCAGCAGTCTTGGGGACCGCAATCGAAACACCGGGGAGCTGTTTTTT. Using reference TRBV5-4 and TRBJ2-2 for the parts outside the CDR3, the full variable domain is ETGVTQSPTHLIKTRGQQVTLRCSSQSGHNTVSWYQQALGQGPQFIFQYYREEENGRGNFPPRFSGLQFPNYSSELNVNALELDDSALYLCASSLGDRNRNTGELFFGEGSRLTVL.

The chain employs TRBV14 and TRBJ2-5; 9 bases match TRBD2. After removal of 2 bases from V and 5 bases from J, the junction contained 3 bases not matched to a gene. The CDR3 length is 14 residues. Germline V gene data show CDR1 as SGHDN and CDR2 as FVKESK. DNA of the CDR3: TGTGCCAGCAGCCAACCTAGCGGGACGGAGACCCAGTACTTC. Its protein is CASSQPSGTETQYF.

The chain links TRBV2 to TRBJ2-5, with D uncertain. With 5 bases removed from V and 5 bases from J, the gap between germline ends came to 6 bases. Germline CDR1 SNHLY, CDR2 FYNNEI. The CDR3 has 11 residues. The chain's CDR3 is CASSPRETQYF. DNA for the CDR3: TGTGCCAGCAGTCCCCGGGAGACCCAGTACTTC.

The J gene is TRBJ2-3, the V gene TRBV5-1, with D tentatively TRBD1 (6 bases). CDR1 is SGHRS and CDR2 is YFSETQ in the germline V gene. The CDR3 sequence is 15 residues long. The germline V and J ends were trimmed by 4 bases and 1 base, with 13 bases remaining between them. The CDR3 spells CASSAQGRGTDTQYF. CDR3 nucleotide sequence: TGCGCCAGCAGCGCACAGGGTCGGGGCACAGATACGCAGTATTTT.

The chain employs TRBV19 and TRBJ2-2, with unresolved D. Trimming pared 7 bases from V and 2 bases from J, leaving 11 bases between. The CDR3 has 14 amino acids. The germline V gene encodes CDR1 LNHDA and CDR2 SQIVND (reference sequence). The DNA of the CDR3 is TGTGCCAGTAACGAGCAACGTAACACCGGGGAGCTGTTTTTT. The encoded protein is CASNEQRNTGELFF.

The genes are TRBV6-5 and TRBJ2-5; the match to TRBD2 covers 8 bases. Germline V gene lookup returns CDR1 MNHEY and CDR2 SVGAGI. The trim removed 1 base at V and 4 bases at J, leaving 2 bases unmatched. The CDR3 length is 14 residues. The CDR3 nucleotides are TGTGCCAGCAGTTACTACGGGAGGGGAGAGACCCAGTACTTC. It specifies CASSYYGRGETQYF.

V gene TRBV6-4 combines with J gene TRBJ1-1; D unresolved. This CDR3 is built from 14 residues. The V end lost 0 bases, the J end lost 4 bases, and 9 bases lay between the germline ends. Germline CDR1 is MRHNA and CDR2 is SNTAGT. The CDR3 DNA follows: TGTGCCAGCAGTGACTCGAGTAGGGCCACTGAAGCTTTCTTT. Amino acid sequence: CASSDSSRATEAFF.

The chain combines TRBV2 with TRBJ1-1; D remains ambiguous. This CDR3 is 15 amino acids long. CDR1 and CDR2 (germline): SNHLY, FYNNEI. Trimming pared 7 bases from V and 5 bases from J, leaving 20 bases between. The CDR3 DNA follows: TGTGCCAGCACCTTAGGCCCGGGAACGGGTACTGAAGCTTTCTTT. Translated, it gives CASTLGPGTGTEAFF. The variable domain in full, completed from reference TRBV2 and TRBJ1-1, reads EPEVTQTPSHQVTQMGQEVILRCVPISNHLYFYWYRQILGQKVEFLVSFYNNEISEKSEIFDDQFSVERPDGSNFTLKIRSTKLEDSAMYFCASTLGPGTGTEAFFGQGTRLTVV.